Here is one T cell receptor beta chain with its context. Its specificity is unknown. These data belong to a study of cytomegalovirus exposure and HLA in healthy donors. Study-level results: Listed as cytomegalovirus-associated were around 160 TCR beta chains. A few CMV-associated chains were confirmed in vitro to be specific for CMV antigens. First-cohort TCR clusters were later found to tend to co-occur in the approximately 120 validation repertoires.

It was the roughly 110-subject validation cohort, separate from the 666-subject first cohort, to which the donors belonged. Assay used: immunoSEQ multiplex PCR; TCRdb lists only in-frame clones, some missing. The profile shows 250,000 to 400,000 clones, roughly 86% of them singletons. The source of this sequence is a man aged 25-40 years in good health and CMV-seronegative. The material sequenced was PBMCs.

The CDR3 bases are TGCGCCAGCAGGTCCCGGGGGGACCAAGAGACCCAGTACTTC. Protein sequence: CASRSRGDQETQYF. The rearrangement links TRBV5-1 to TRBJ2-5; 7 bases fit TRBD2. Germline assignment: CDR1 SGHRS and CDR2 YFSETQ. CDR3 length: 14 residues. Trimming at V came to 5 bases and at J to 0 bases, leaving 4 bases not matched to a gene.